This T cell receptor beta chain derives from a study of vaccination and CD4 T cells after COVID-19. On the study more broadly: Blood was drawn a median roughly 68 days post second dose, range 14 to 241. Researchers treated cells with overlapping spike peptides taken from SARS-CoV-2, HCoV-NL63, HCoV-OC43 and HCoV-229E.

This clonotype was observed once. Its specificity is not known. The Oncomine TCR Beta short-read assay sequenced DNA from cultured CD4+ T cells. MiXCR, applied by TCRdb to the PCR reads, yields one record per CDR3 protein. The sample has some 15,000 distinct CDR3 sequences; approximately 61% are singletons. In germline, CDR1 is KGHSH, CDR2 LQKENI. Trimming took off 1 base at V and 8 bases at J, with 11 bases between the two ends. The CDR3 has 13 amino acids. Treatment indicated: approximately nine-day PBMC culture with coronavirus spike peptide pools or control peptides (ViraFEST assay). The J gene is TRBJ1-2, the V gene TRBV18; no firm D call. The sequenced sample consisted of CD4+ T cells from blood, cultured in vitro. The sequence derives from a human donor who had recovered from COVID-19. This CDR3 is CASSPRQERGYTF. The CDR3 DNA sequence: TGTGCCAGCTCACCACGGCAGGAACGGGGCTACACCTTC.